This T cell receptor beta chain comes out of a study of blood T cell repertoires in COVID-19. Study summary: Samples taken during acute and convalescent COVID-19 were collected in the United States, Italy and Spain.

Original methodology: Amplification from reference gene primers served as the basis for estimated nucleated cell counts. Clones were read by immunoSEQ multiplex PCR, and TCRdb kept only the in-frame ones, dropping some. V, J and clone size are those of that table, while D and trimming were read from the DNA. This table has some 250,000 clones, more than 75% appearing once. The germline CDR1 and CDR2 sequences are GTSNPN and SVGIG (reference sequence). The V and J ends lost 0 bases and 8 bases respectively, with 13 bases between them. The CDR3 extends over 14 amino acids. This clone appeared once. The clonotype comes from a middle-aged woman who had recovered from COVID-19. Specimen: peripheral blood. This rearrangement joins TRBV30 to TRBJ1-4; D is possibly TRBD1 (5 bases). CDR3 in DNA: TGTGCCTGGAGTGTGGGAGGGGAGCGCGAAAAACTGTTTTTT. Translating gives CAWSVGGEREKLFF.